This record covers a single T cell receptor beta chain. The target antigen is unknown. Germline loops: CDR1 PRHDT, CDR2 FYEKMQ (reference sequence). The CDR3 length is 13 residues. Trimming removed 5 bases from V and 5 bases from J, with 11 bases in between. A template switching step contributed a universal primer site, while unique molecular identifiers were present in the cDNA. TCRdb re-called the 5' RACE reads through MiXCR, storing one row per CDR3 protein. The data contain about 700,000 distinct CDR3 sequences, 8.6% of them singletons. This record comes from a study of identical twins. General observations from the study: Cord blood's abundant beta clonotypes had fewer insertions, unlike memory repertoires. A cross-sectional statistical analysis, not follow-up of the same donors, supported the conclusions.

This same sample was also part of a study on yellow fever vaccine responses in identical twins. That paper states: The T cell response to vaccination in identical twins was reportedly partly convergent and partly personalized.

The TCR sequence derives from a woman younger than 30 in good health. Sequencing used PBMCs. The rearrangement joins TRBV13 to TRBJ2-3; possibly TRBD1 for D (6 bases). In nucleotides, the CDR3 is TGTGCCAGCAGCGTAGACAGGCGAGATACGCAGTATTTT. It yields the protein CASSVDRRDTQYF.